This T cell receptor beta chain is drawn from a study of blood T cells in healthy people across ages. Whole-study results and caveats: Across samples, TCR beta diversity tracked strongly with naive T cell percentage.

Trimming pared 0 bases from V and 8 bases from J, leaving 17 bases between. Germline CDR1 SGDLS, CDR2 YYNGEE. The CDR3 has 16 residues. Points on this clonotype: Its antigen is currently unknown.

It was with a sample-barcoded 5' primer and a J-beta primer mix that a second PCR of about 6 to 12 cycles was run. TCRdb used MiXCR to reprocess the 5' RACE reads, holding one entry per CDR3 protein. The data contain about a million distinct CDR3 sequences, just over 50% of them seen just once; the ten biggest clones take up about a fifth. The sequence derives from a woman between 55 and 75 years old in good health. Sequenced sample: blood. J is TRBJ2-2 and V is TRBV9; D gene ambiguous. This CDR3 reads CASSVVVHQGPGELFF. In DNA form, the CDR3 reads TGTGCCAGCAGCGTAGTGGTCCACCAAGGACCGGGGGAGCTGTTTTTT.